This TCR beta chain was found in a study of CD8+ T cells in alopecia areata. As for this clone: Its antigen is currently unknown.

Trimming stripped 2 bases from V and 1 base from J, with 11 bases between. The CDR3 is 15 amino acids. Germline V lookup: CDR1 MNHEY, CDR2 SMNVEV (reference sequence). Extracted RNA was reverse transcribed, and the resulting cDNA served as sequencing template. TCRdb's table, derived via immunoSEQ multiplex PCR, lists solely in-frame clones and lacks some. Among 95,000 to 100,000 clones listed, 60% were seen once. The sample's treatment: oral pan-JAK inhibitor, 5-10 mg twice daily. Study-wide points: Scalp data also include sequences from resident alphabeta T cells of normal skin. During tofacitinib treatment, many expanded lesional clones remained in scalp and blood.

The sample was CD8+ T cells sorted from blood, taken at week 56, from a patient treated with tofacitinib. The clonotype originates from a human donor with alopecia areata. The rearrangement links TRBV27 to TRBJ1-1; D perhaps matches TRBD1 (5 bases). The CDR3 is CASSLLGGSNTEAFF. Written as DNA, the CDR3 is TGTGCCAGCAGTTTACTTGGGGGTTCGAACACTGAAGCTTTCTTT.